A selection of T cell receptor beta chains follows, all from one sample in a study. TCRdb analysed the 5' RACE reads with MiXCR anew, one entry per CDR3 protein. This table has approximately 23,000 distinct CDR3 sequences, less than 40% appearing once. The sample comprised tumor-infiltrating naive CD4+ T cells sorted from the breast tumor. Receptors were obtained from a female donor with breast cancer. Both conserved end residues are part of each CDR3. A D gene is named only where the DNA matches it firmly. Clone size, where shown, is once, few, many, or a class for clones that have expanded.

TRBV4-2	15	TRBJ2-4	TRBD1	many	TGTGCCAGCAGCCAAGCCCCGGACAGGGGTGACATTCAGTACTTC	CASSQAPDRGDIQYF
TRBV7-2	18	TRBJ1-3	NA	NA	TGTGCCAGCAGCTTATACCCCGGGAACTGGGGCTCTGGAAACACCATATATTTT	CASSLYPGNWGSGNTIYF
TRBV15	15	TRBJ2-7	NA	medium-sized	TGTGCCACCAGCAGAGATGGGAGGGGGGCCTACGAGCAGTACTTC	CATSRDGRGAYEQYF
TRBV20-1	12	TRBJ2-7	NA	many	TGCAGTGCTAGACTATCCTCCTACGAGCAGTACTTC	CSARLSSYEQYF
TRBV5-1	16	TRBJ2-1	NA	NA	TGCGCCAGCAGCTCCCAGTTACCGAGCTCCTACAATGAGCAGTTCTTC	CASSSQLPSSYNEQFF
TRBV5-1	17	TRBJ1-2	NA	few	TGCGCCAGCAGCTTTTTGCCTTCTGGGGACTCTCTAGGACGCTACACCTTC	CASSFLPSGDSLGRYTF
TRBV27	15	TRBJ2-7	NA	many	TGTGCCAGCAGTTTCAAAGGGGCGACCCCCTACGAGCAGTACTTC	CASSFKGATPYEQYF
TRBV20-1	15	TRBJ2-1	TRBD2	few	TGCAGTGCTGAGACTAGCGGGAGGTCAAACAATGAGCAGTTCTTC	CSAETSGRSNNEQFF
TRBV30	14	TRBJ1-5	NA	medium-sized	TGTGCCTGGAGGGGACAACTTAGCAATCAGCCCCAGCATTTT	CAWRGQLSNQPQHF
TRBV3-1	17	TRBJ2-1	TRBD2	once	TGTGCCAGCAGCCAAGGCGCGGCGGGAGTCTCCTACAATGAGCAGTTCTTC	CASSQGAAGVSYNEQFF
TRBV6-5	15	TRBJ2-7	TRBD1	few	TGTGCCAGCAGTTACTCGGGACAGGGGGCTTACGAGCAGTACTTC	CASSYSGQGAYEQYF
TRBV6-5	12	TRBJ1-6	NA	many	TGTGCCAGCAGTTATCGGGGAGGCCCCCTCCACTTT	CASSYRGGPLHF
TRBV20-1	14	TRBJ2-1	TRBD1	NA	TGCAGTGCTGCCCCCCGACAGGGACGGAATGAGCAGTTCTTC	CSAAPRQGRNEQFF
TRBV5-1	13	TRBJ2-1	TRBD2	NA	TGCGCCAGCAGCTTGGGCGGGGGGAATGGGCAGTTCTTC	CASSLGGGNGQFF
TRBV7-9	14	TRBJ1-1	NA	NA	TGTGCCAGCAGTTACCAAGGGCCAAACACTGAAGCTTTCTTT	CASSYQGPNTEAFF
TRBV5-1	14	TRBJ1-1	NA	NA	TGTGCCAGCAGCTTAGTCAGACAGAACACTGAAGCTTTCTTT	CASSLVRQNTEAFF
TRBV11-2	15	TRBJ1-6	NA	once	TGTGCCAGCAGCTTAGATCCTCGGGATAATTCACCCCTCCACTTT	CASSLDPRDNSPLHF
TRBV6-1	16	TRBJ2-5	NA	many	TGTGCCAGCAGTGAAAACCCACAGGGGAGGCAAGAGACCCAGTACTTC	CASSENPQGRQETQYF
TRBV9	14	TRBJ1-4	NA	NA	TGTGCCAGCAGCGTAGACGTAACTAATGAAAAACTGTTTTTT	CASSVDVTNEKLFF
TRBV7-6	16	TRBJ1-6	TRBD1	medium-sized	TGTGCCAGCAGCGCAACAGGCAGGGGGCGCGGTTCACCCCTCCACTTT	CASSATGRGRGSPLHF
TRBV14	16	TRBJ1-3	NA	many	TGTGCCAGCAGCCAAGATAGCTGGCCTGCTGGAAACACCATATATTTT	CASSQDSWPAGNTIYF
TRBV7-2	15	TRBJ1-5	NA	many	TGTGCCAGCAGCTTATCAGCCGGGGGAGCCCAGCCCCAGCATTTT	CASSLSAGGAQPQHF
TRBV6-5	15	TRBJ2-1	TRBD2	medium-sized	TGTGCCAGCGGGGAGGCGGGACTAGCGGGAGGGTGGCAGTTCTTC	CASGEAGLAGGWQFF
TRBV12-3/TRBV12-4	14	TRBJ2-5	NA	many	TGTGCCAGCAGTTTGACTAGTCGGCAAGAGACCCAGTACTTC	CASSLTSRQETQYF
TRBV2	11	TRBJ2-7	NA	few	TGTGCCAGCTCTCTCGGACCTGAGCAGTACTTC	CASSLGPEQYF
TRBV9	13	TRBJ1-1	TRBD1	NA	TGTGCCAGCAGCGCCAGGGGGGACACTGAAGCTTTCTTT	CASSARGDTEAFF
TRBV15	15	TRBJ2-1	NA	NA	TGTGCCACCAGCAGAGATACTTGGAACGGCAATGAGCAGTTCTTC	CATSRDTWNGNEQFF
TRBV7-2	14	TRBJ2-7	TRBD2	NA	TGTGCCAGCAGCTCGCTAGGGAGGGCTGTCGAGCAGTACTTC	CASSSLGRAVEQYF
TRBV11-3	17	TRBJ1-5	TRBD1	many	TGTGCCAGCAGCTGCCCAGACAGGGAGAAGGGGAATCAGCCCCAGCATTTT	CASSCPDREKGNQPQHF
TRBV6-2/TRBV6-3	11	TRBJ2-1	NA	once	TGTGCCAGCAGTTTCTTCAATGAGCAGTTCTTC	CASSFFNEQFF
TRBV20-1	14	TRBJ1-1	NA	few	TGCAGTGCCCACAAAGGGACACAGAACACTGAAGCTTTCTTT	CSAHKGTQNTEAFF
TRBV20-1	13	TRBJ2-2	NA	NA	TGCAGTACTAGAACGGTAAACACTGGGGAGCTGTTTTTT	CSTRTVNTGELFF
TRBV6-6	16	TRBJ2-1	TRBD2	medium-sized	TGTGCCAGCAGTTACGGAAGCGGGAGGGCTTACAATGAGCAGTTCTTC	CASSYGSGRAYNEQFF
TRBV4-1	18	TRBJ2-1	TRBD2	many	TGCGCCAGCAGCCAAGATGGGAGGTTAGCGGGAGGGCATGATGAGCAGTTCTTC	CASSQDGRLAGGHDEQFF
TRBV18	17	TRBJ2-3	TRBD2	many	TGTGCCAGCTCACCATTTCGGACTAGCCCTAGCACAGATACGCAGTATTTT	CASSPFRTSPSTDTQYF
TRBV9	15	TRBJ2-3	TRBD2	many	TGTGCCAGCAGCGTAGGCCTAGCGGGAGTAGATACGCAGTATTTT	CASSVGLAGVDTQYF
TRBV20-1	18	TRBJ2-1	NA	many	TGCAGTGCTAGAGATGACCCTACGGGAGACAAAACCTACAATGAGCAGTTCTTC	CSARDDPTGDKTYNEQFF
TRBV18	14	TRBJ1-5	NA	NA	TGTGCCAGCTCACCAGTCGGTTCCAATCAGCCCCAGCATTTT	CASSPVGSNQPQHF
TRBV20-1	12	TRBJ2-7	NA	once	TGCAGCGCCACCCACCCATCGGGCGAGCAGTACTTC	CSATHPSGEQYF
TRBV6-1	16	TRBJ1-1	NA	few	TGTGCCAGCAGGGTACGTGTGGTAGGGGTAGACACTGAAGCTTTCTTT	CASRVRVVGVDTEAFF
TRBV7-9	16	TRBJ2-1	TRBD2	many	TGTGCCAGCAGCTTATTTAGGACTAGCGGGAGTAATGAGCAGTTCTTC	CASSLFRTSGSNEQFF
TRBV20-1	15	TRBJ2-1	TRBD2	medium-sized	TGCAGTGCTAGGGCCCTGATGCGGGAGCTGAGTGAGCAGTTCTTC	CSARALMRELSEQFF
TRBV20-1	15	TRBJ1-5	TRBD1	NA	TGCAGTGCTAGTCATAAGGGGACAGGACATCAGCCCCAGCATTTT	CSASHKGTGHQPQHF
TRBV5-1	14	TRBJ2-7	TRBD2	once	TGCGCCAGCAGCTTGGCTAGCGGGAGTGTAGAGCAGTACTTC	CASSLASGSVEQYF
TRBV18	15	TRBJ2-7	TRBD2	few	TGTGCCAGCTCACCGGGACTAGCGGTCTCCTACGAGCAGTACTTC	CASSPGLAVSYEQYF
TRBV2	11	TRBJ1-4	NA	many	TGTGCCAGCAGTGCTGTTGAAAAACTGTTTTTT	CASSAVEKLFF
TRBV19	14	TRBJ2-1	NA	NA	TGTGCCAGTAGGGGTCAGAGCTCCTACAATGAGCAGTTCTTC	CASRGQSSYNEQFF
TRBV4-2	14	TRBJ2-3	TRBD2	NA	TGTGCCAGCAGCCAAACGGGGGGTGCAGATACGCAGTATTTT	CASSQTGGADTQYF
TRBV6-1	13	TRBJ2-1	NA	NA	TGTGCCAGCAACGGAAAGCGCCACAATGAGCAGTTCTTC	CASNGKRHNEQFF
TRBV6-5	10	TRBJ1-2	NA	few	TGTGCCAGCTTCGGGGCGGGCTACACCTTC	CASFGAGYTF
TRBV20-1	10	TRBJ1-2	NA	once	TGCAGTGCTAGAGTGGGCGGCTACACCTTC	CSARVGGYTF
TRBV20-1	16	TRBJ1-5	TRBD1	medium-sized	TGCAGTGCTAGAGTTTCGGGACAGGGTGGCAATCAGCCCCAGCATTTT	CSARVSGQGGNQPQHF
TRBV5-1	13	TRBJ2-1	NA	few	TGCGCCAGCAGCTTGATGCCCCAAACGGAGCAGTTCTTC	CASSLMPQTEQFF
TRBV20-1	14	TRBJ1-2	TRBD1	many	TGCAGTGCTAGAGGGACAGGGGGCGCCTATGGCTACACCTTC	CSARGTGGAYGYTF
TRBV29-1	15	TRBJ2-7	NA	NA	TGCAGCGTTGAAGTAGGCAGGGCGAGACCCTACGAGCAGTACTTC	CSVEVGRARPYEQYF
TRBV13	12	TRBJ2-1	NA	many	TGTGCCAGCAGCTTACGACCCGGTGAGCAGTTCTTC	CASSLRPGEQFF
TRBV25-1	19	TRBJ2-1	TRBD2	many	TGTGCCAGCAGTGACCGCGGGACTAGCGGGAGTCCTCGATACAATGAGCAGTTCTTC	CASSDRGTSGSPRYNEQFF
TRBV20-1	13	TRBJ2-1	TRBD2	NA	TGCAGCGTAGTTAGCGGGAGTGGAGATGAGCAGTTCTTC	CSVVSGSGDEQFF
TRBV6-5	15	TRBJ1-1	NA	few	TGTGCCAGCAGTTACTCGATTGGCAGGAACACTGAAGCTTTCTTT	CASSYSIGRNTEAFF
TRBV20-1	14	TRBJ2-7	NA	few	TGCAGTGCTAGAACCGGGACACCGAATTACGAGCAGTACTTC	CSARTGTPNYEQYF